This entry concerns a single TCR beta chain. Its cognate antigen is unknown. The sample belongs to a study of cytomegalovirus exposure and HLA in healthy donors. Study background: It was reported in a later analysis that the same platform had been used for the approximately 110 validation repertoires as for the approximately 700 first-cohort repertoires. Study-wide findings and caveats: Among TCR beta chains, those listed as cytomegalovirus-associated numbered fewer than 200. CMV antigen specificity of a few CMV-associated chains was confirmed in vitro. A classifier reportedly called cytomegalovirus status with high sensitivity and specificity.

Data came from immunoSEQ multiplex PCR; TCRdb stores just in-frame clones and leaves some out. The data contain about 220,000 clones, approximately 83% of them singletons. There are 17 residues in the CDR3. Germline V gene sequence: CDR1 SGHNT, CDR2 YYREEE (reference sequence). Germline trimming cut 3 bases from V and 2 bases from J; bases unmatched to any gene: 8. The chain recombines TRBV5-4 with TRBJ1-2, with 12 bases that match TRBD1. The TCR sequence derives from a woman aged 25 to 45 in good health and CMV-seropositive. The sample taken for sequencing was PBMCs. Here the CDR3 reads CASSSRDRGLGNYGYTF. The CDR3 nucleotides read TGTGCCAGCAGCTCCCGGGACAGGGGGCTAGGGAACTATGGCTACACCTTC. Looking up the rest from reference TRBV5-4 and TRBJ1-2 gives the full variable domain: ETGVTQSPTHLIKTRGQQVTLRCSSQSGHNTVSWYQQALGQGPQFIFQYYREEENGRGNFPPRFSGLQFPNYSSELNVNALELDDSALYLCASSSRDRGLGNYGYTFGSGTRLTVV.